This entry is about one TCR beta chain. The authors' processing: Estimated nucleated cell counts came from reference gene primer amplification. Assay: immunoSEQ multiplex PCR; the TCRdb copy retains only in-frame clones and omits some. V and J calls plus clone size are reproduced from that table; the DNA served to infer D and trimming. The sample lists tens of thousands of clones; around 85% were seen once. This sample was included in a study of blood T cell repertoires in COVID-19. Across the whole study: Samples taken during acute and convalescent COVID-19 were collected in the United States, Italy and Spain. Sources were T cells, B-cell-depleted T cells, or PBMCs; the material itself was cDNA or gDNA.

Between the trimmed V and J ends, which lost 0 bases and 0 bases, there was a span of 8 bases. Germline-derived CDR1 and CDR2 are SEHNR and FQNEAQ (reference sequence). There are 16 residues in the CDR3. The chain is built from TRBV7-9 and TRBJ1-4, with D unclear. This clonotype originated in a man older than 75 with active or convalescent COVID-19. Material for sequencing was peripheral blood. The CDR3 loop reads CASSLAVQTTNEKLFF. Written as DNA, the CDR3 is TGTGCCAGCAGCTTAGCAGTACAGACAACTAATGAAAAACTGTTTTTT.